The 26 T cell receptor beta chains given below trace back to one sample, sequenced in a study of tumor-infiltrating lymphocytes in glioblastoma multiforme. TCRB libraries came from RNA via three nested multiplex PCR rounds. A single record per CDR3 protein comes from TCRdb applying MiXCR to the multiplex PCR reads. The sample gives about 13,000 distinct CDR3 sequences, around 71% of which show up once; 25% to 30% is in the top ten. The sequenced sample consisted of brain tumor tissue. Receptors originate from a male donor with glioblastoma.

The gene calls are TRBV29-1 and TRBJ2-7, with 7 nucleotides matching TRBD2. The ends lost 5 bases at V and 4 bases at J; junction bases unmatched: 8. The CDR3 runs to 13 residues. The germline V gene encodes CDR1 SQVTM and CDR2 ANQGSEA. The CDR3 is CSVRPSGEYEQYF. CDR3 nucleotides: TGCAGCGTTCGACCTAGCGGAGAATACGAGCAGTACTTC.

This clonotype was recorded a few times. The CDR3 loop reads CASSFTGLEQYF. In DNA form, the CDR3 reads TGTGCCAGCAGCTTTACAGGGTTAGAGCAGTACTTC. The chain carries TRBV7-8 and TRBJ2-7; the D gene is possibly TRBD1 (6 bases). Per the germline V gene, CDR1 is SGHVS and CDR2 is FQNEAQ. The CDR3 runs 12 residues. V lost 3 bases, J lost 7 bases, and 10 bases lay in between.

As for this clonotype: This sequence may be a read error, since a much larger clone differs from it by one base. The chain joins TRBV5-6 to TRBJ1-4; D perhaps matches TRBD1 (6 bases). The CDR3 length is 14 residues. Germline CDR1 and CDR2: SGHDT and YYEEEE. DNA for the CDR3: TGTGCCAGCAGCCCCCACAGGGTTATTGAAGAACTGTTTTTT. Protein product: CASSPHRVIEELFF.

This clonotype has just one count. The rearrangement joins TRBV11-2 to TRBJ2-5, with D tentatively TRBD2 (6 bases). The V and J ends lost 5 bases and 0 bases respectively, with 10 bases between them. Germline assignment: CDR1 SGHAT and CDR2 FQNNGV. The CDR3 length is 14 residues. The CDR3 loop reads CASSPAGNQETQYF. CDR3 DNA: TGTGCCAGCAGCCCCGCGGGGAACCAAGAGACCCAGTACTTC.

There are many counts of this clonotype. This chain links TRBV5-8 with TRBJ2-6, with 12 bases aligning to TRBD1. V was clipped by 4 bases and J by 3 bases; unmatched bases: 8. The germline V gene encodes CDR1 SGHTS and CDR2 YDEGEE. This CDR3 region has 18 residues. DNA for the CDR3: TGTGCCAGCAGCACTTCCGGGACAGGGGGCTTTGGGGCCAACGTCCTGACTTTC. It translates to CASSTSGTGGFGANVLTF.

The CDR3 loop reads CSAFPDRPRYNEQFF. CDR3 DNA sequence: TGCAGTGCCTTCCCGGACAGGCCGCGGTACAATGAGCAGTTCTTC. The rearrangement links TRBV20-1 to TRBJ2-1; 7 bases are shared with TRBD1. J lost 4 bases, V lost 6 bases, and 12 bases had no gene match. Per germline, CDR1 DFQATT and CDR2 SNEGSKA (reference sequence). The CDR3 is 15 amino acids.

The genes are TRBV24-1 and TRBJ2-2; TRBD2 agrees at 7 bases. The CDR3 runs 15 residues. Trimming cost V 10 bases and J 7 bases; bases outside gene matches: 14. Germline-derived CDR1 and CDR2 are KGHDR and SFDVKD. The CDR3 sequence: CATESREGPIGELFF. CDR3 bases: TGTGCCACGGAATCTAGGGAGGGACCCATCGGGGAGCTGTTTTTT.

The chain combines TRBV29-1 with TRBJ2-7, with a possible D match to TRBD1 (5 bases). Germline lookup yields CDR1 SQVTM and CDR2 ANQGSEA. Trimming took off 2 bases at V and 0 bases at J, with 11 bases between the two ends. The CDR3 spans 14 residues. DNA of the CDR3: TGCAGCGTTGAATTGGGGCCTACCTCCTACGAGCAGTACTTC. This translates into CSVELGPTSYEQYF.

This clonotype was seen repeatedly, ten times or more. The chain uses TRBV2 and TRBJ2-5, with TRBD2 matching over 12 bases. The CDR3 has 15 amino acids. V lost 3 bases to trimming and J lost 4 bases; unmatched junction nucleotides: 3. From germline, CDR1 is SNHLY and CDR2 FYNNEI. The CDR3 loop is CASSDGTSGLETQYF. DNA of the CDR3: TGTGCCAGCAGTGACGGGACTAGCGGGTTAGAGACCCAGTACTTC.

V usage is TRBV5-1 and J usage is TRBJ2-3; D unresolved. Germline assignment: CDR1 SGHRS and CDR2 YFSETQ. This CDR3 is built from 12 residues. V was cut by 4 bases and J by 12 bases, with 15 bases left in between. The CDR3 nucleotides read TGCGCCAGCAGCCTGGGCACAGATGCTCAGTATTTT. Translated, it gives CASSLGTDAQYF.

On this clonotype: A read error may account for a junction end that differs from germline. J is TRBJ2-1 and V is TRBV11-2; TRBD1 might be the D (6 bases). There are 12 residues in the CDR3. The germline V gene has CDR1 SGHAT and CDR2 FQNNGV. The CDR3 region is CAAAYRGNEPFF. CDR3 DNA: TGTGCAGCAGCTTATAGGGGGAATGAGCCGTTCTTC.

Of note for this clonotype: One end of the junction does not line up with germline, which may come from a read error. This CDR3 is CTSTPSAGGRDTQYF. CDR3 in DNA: TGTACCAGCACCCCGTCAGCGGGGGGGAGAGATACGCAGTATTTT. The chain is built from TRBV6-5 and TRBJ2-3, with 10 bases identical to TRBD2. This CDR3 comprises 15 residues. Germline V gives CDR1 MNHEY, CDR2 SVGAGI.

By sample fraction, this clonotype is medium-sized (0.01 to 0.1%). The chain has TRBV29-1 and TRBJ2-5; 12 positions agree with TRBD1. The trim removed 2 bases at V and 5 bases at J, leaving 6 bases unmatched. This CDR3 is built from 15 residues. Germline lookup yields CDR1 SQVTM and CDR2 ANQGSEA. DNA for the CDR3: TGCAGCGTTGAAACCGGGACAGGGGGCTATGAGACCCAGTACTTC. It encodes CSVETGTGGYETQYF.

This clonotype was detected only once. The V gene is TRBV5-8, the J gene TRBJ2-2, with a weak D call TRBD1 (5 bases). Germline loops: CDR1 SGHTS, CDR2 YDEGEE. Trimming left V 8 bases short and J 4 bases short, with 15 bases between. The length of the CDR3 is 14 residues. The CDR3 spells CARLRTFSTGELFF. The CDR3 nucleotides read TGTGCCAGACTCAGGACATTTAGCACCGGGGAGCTGTTTTTT.

The V call is TRBV20-1, the J call TRBJ1-3; 8 bases agree with TRBD1. The germline gives CDR1 DFQATT, CDR2 SNEGSKA (reference sequence). With V trimmed by 0 bases and J by 10 bases, 14 bases remained unmatched. CDR3 length: 16 amino acids. The CDR3 is CSARDQRRTGLNTIYF. The CDR3 DNA reads TGCAGTGCTAGAGACCAGAGACGGACAGGGCTTAATACCATATATTTT.

This clonotype ranks as medium-sized. The chain couples TRBV20-1 to TRBJ2-7; 9 nucleotides align to TRBD1. V trimming: 5 bases; J trimming: 2 bases; junction bases outside the gene matches: 7. Germline CDR1 and CDR2: DFQATT and SNEGSKA (reference sequence). The CDR3 loop spans 14 amino acids. CDR3 DNA: TGCAGTGCTGCCACAGGGGGCCATCCCTACGAGCAGTACTTC. This translates into CSAATGGHPYEQYF.

A few counts support this clonotype. This chain joins TRBV11-1 and TRBJ1-1; 7 nucleotides agree with TRBD1. The CDR3 totals 14 residues. V gave up 1 base and J gave up 11 bases; unmatched junction bases: 10. Germline V gives CDR1 SGHAT, CDR2 FQDESV (reference sequence). The CDR3 coding sequence is TGTGCCAGCAGCTTAGAGGAGTGGGACAGCGAGGCTTTCTTT. It encodes CASSLEEWDSEAFF. Full variable domain (rest looked up from reference TRBV11-1 and TRBJ1-1): EAEVAQSPRYKITEKSQAVAFWCDPISGHATLYWYRQILGQGPELLVQFQDESVVDDSQLPKDRFSAERLKGVDSTLKIQPAELGDSAMYLCASSLEEWDSEAFFGQGTRLTVV.

A word on this clonotype: A read error may explain this, as a much larger clone is one base away. V is TRBV5-1 and J is TRBJ2-5; 7 positions agree with TRBD1. Per germline, CDR1 SGHRS and CDR2 YFSETQ. CDR3 length equals 16 residues. With V trimmed by 1 base and J by 2 bases, 8 bases remained unmatched. As DNA, the CDR3 is TGCGCCAGCAGCTTGTTTGGACAGGAGTCGCAAGAGACCCAGTACTTC. Protein sequence: CASSLFGQESQETQYF. The full variable domain, completed using reference TRBV5-1 and TRBJ2-5, is KAGVTQTPRYLIKTRGQQVTLSCSPISGHRSVSWYQQTPGQGLQFLFEYFSETQRNKGNFPGRFSGRQFSNSRSEMNVSTLELGDSALYLCASSLFGQESQETQYFGPGTRLLVL.

The chain combines TRBV5-1 with TRBJ2-7; the match to TRBD1 covers 7 bases. Losses at the gene ends were 3 bases for V and 1 base for J; bases not matched to a gene: 7. CDR3 size: 15 residues. The germline V gene encodes CDR1 SGHRS and CDR2 YFSETQ. The CDR3 sequence: CASSSETGISYEQYF. The CDR3 nucleotides read TGCGCCAGCAGCTCCGAGACAGGGATTTCCTACGAGCAGTACTTC. Supplemented by reference TRBV5-1 and TRBJ2-7, the full variable domain reads KAGVTQTPRYLIKTRGQQVTLSCSPISGHRSVSWYQQTPGQGLQFLFEYFSETQRNKGNFPGRFSGRQFSNSRSEMNVSTLELGDSALYLCASSSETGISYEQYFGPGTRLTVT.

This rearrangement joins TRBV7-2 to TRBJ2-7, with 7 bases matching TRBD2. This CDR3 region has 16 residues. Germline loops: CDR1 SGHTA, CDR2 FQGNSA. Trimming at V came to 2 bases and at J to 3 bases, leaving 10 bases not matched to a gene. CDR3 sequence reads: CASSLWGGLGGYEQYF. For the CDR3, the DNA is TGTGCCAGCAGCTTATGGGGGGGACTGGGAGGCTACGAGCAGTACTTC.

With respect to this clonotype: This CDR3 fails to terminate in the conserved phenylalanine or tryptophan, so it likely reflects a read error. The chain employs TRBV7-8 and TRBJ2-5; D remains unclear. Per germline, CDR1 SGHVS and CDR2 FQNEAQ. The CDR3 length is 14 residues. Written as DNA, the CDR3 is TGTACCAGCAGCCTCCAAGTACTCGAAGAGACCCAGTACCTC. Amino acid sequence: CTSSLQVLEETQYL.

A word on this clonotype: Given a much more abundant clone one base away, this may be a read error. This rearrangement joins TRBV2 to TRBJ2-3; TRBD1 matches 10 bases. CDR3 length equals 15 residues. CDR1 is SNHLY and CDR2 is FYNNEI in the germline V gene. The junction had 9 bases not matched to a gene; V was cut back by 7 bases and J by 5 bases. The CDR3 sequence is CASNLRTGGIDTQYF. The DNA of the CDR3 is TGTGCCAGCAATCTAAGGACAGGGGGGATAGATACGCAGTATTTT. The full variable domain, in which reference TRBV2 and TRBJ2-3 provide the parts outside the CDR3, is EPEVTQTPSHQVTQMGQEVILRCVPISNHLYFYWYRQILGQKVEFLVSFYNNEISEKSEIFDDQFSVERPDGSNFTLKIRSTKLEDSAMYFCASNLRTGGIDTQYFGPGTRLTVL.

Details on this clonotype: Because it lacks the conserved phenylalanine or tryptophan at the end, this CDR3 is likely a read error. The chain uses TRBV4-1 and TRBJ1-1; D remains unclear. The germline V gene encodes CDR1 MGHRA and CDR2 YSYEKL. V was shortened by 0 bases and J by 1 base, with 9 bases between the two germline ends. The CDR3 is made up of 15 amino acids. The CDR3 DNA reads TGCGCCAGCAGCCAAGACCCAGGAGCGAACACTGAAGCTTTCATC. Translated: CASSQDPGANTEAFI.

In regard to this clonotype: A much bigger clone sits one base away, suggesting this may be a read error. V is TRBV11-2 and J is TRBJ2-7; 7 bases are a match to TRBD1. Germline V gene lookup returns CDR1 SGHAT and CDR2 FQNNGV. This CDR3 is 13 amino acids long. J gave up 5 bases and V 7 bases, and 8 bases lay outside the gene matches. CDR3 sequence: CASTSYTGDEQYF. CDR3 nucleotide sequence: TGTGCCAGCACCTCCTATACAGGGGACGAGCAGTACTTC.

V is TRBV6-1 and J is TRBJ1-6; no reliable D call. This CDR3 has 15 residues. Germline V gives CDR1 MNHNS, CDR2 SASEGT. Trimming took 2 bases from V and 10 from J, leaving 15 bases between them. CDR3 loop: CASSEKVKGNSPLHF. For the CDR3, the DNA is TGTGCCAGCAGTGAAAAGGTGAAAGGAAACTCACCCCTCCACTTT.

For this clonotype: Sequence at one end of the junction differs from germline and may be a read error. The chain couples TRBV5-4 to TRBJ2-5, with 9 positions matching TRBD1. CDR1 and CDR2 (germline): SGHNT, YYREEE (reference sequence). This CDR3 region has 14 residues. CDR3: CASSQTGGIETQYF. CDR3 DNA: TGTGCCAGCAGTCAGACAGGGGGGATAGAGACCCAGTACTTT.